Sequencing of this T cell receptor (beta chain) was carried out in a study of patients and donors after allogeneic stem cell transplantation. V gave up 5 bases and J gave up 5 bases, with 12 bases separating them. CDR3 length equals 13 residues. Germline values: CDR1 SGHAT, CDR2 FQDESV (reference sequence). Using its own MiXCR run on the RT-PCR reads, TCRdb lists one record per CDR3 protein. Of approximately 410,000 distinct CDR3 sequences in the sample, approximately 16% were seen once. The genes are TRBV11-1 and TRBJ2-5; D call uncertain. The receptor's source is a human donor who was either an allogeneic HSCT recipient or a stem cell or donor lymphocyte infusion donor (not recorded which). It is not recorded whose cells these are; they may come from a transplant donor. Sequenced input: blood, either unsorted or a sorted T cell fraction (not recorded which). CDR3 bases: TGTGCCAGCAGCCCCCGGGTGAAGGAGACCCAGTACTTC. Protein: CASSPRVKETQYF.